The following is a TCR beta chain sequence with its context. Its target is unknown. These data originate in a study of T cell responses to AZD1222 COVID-19 vaccine. Germline values: CDR1 SGDLS, CDR2 YYNGEE. CDR3 size: 16 residues. With 0 bases clipped from V and 6 bases from J, the junction kept 3 bases outside the gene matches. Study observations and caveats: Donors skewed white British and female; clonal diversity was possibly underestimated.

Sequencing was performed with immunoSEQ multiplex PCR; in TCRdb, only in-frame clones are kept and a portion is missing. The data show some 69,000 clones, about 85% seen once. This sequence originates from an adult in good health. This specimen was peripheral blood, taken on day 0 of AZD1222 vaccination. The chain carries TRBV9 and TRBJ2-1; 13 bases align to TRBD2. The CDR3 loop reads CASSVGTSGGPNEQFF. As DNA, the CDR3 is TGTGCCAGCAGCGTAGGGACTAGCGGGGGCCCCAATGAGCAGTTCTTC.